Listed here are 29 T cell receptor beta chains from one sample, sequenced in a study of T cell responses to AZD1222 COVID-19 vaccine. Produced via immunoSEQ multiplex PCR; TCRdb's table is partial and in-frame only. The sample holds just over 15,000 clones, 88% seen once. This specimen was peripheral blood, taken 28 days after the second AZD1222 dose. All receptors come from an adult who received the AZD1222 COVID-19 vaccine.

The chain joins TRBV19 to TRBJ2-1; TRBD2 is a possible D gene (5 bases). V lost 3 bases to trimming and J lost 12 bases, with 9 bases between them. CDR1 and CDR2 (germline): LNHDA, SQIVND (reference sequence). The CDR3 covers 11 residues. In DNA, the CDR3 is TGTGCCAGTAGTATTAGGGAGACGCAGTTCTTC. This translates into CASSIRETQFF. Filled out from reference TRBV19 and TRBJ2-1, the complete variable domain reads DGGITQSPKYLFRKEGQNVTLSCEQNLNHDAMYWYRQDPGQGLRLIYYSQIVNDFQKGDIAEGYSVSREKKESFPLTVTSAQKNPTAFYLCASSIRETQFFGPGTRLTVL.

The chain is built from TRBV28 and TRBJ1-1, with unresolved D. Germline V gene sequence: CDR1 MDHEN, CDR2 SYDVKM. Deletions cut 4 bases from V and 1 base from J, with 16 bases between. This CDR3 region has 16 residues. DNA of the CDR3: TGTGCCAGCAGTTACCACGGGAGATCAAGGAACACTGAAGCTTTCTTT. Its protein product is CASSYHGRSRNTEAFF.

The rearrangement links TRBV11-2 to TRBJ2-2, with D perhaps TRBD2 (6 bases). The CDR3 sequence is 15 residues long. Trimming shortened V by 7 bases and J by 4 bases, and 16 bases separated the two germline ends. Germline V gives CDR1 SGHAT, CDR2 FQNNGV. The CDR3 nucleotides read TGTGCCAGCAACTCTGGTGGGGGGAGCACCGGGGAGCTGTTTTTT. It is translated as CASNSGGGSTGELFF.

The table lists this clone with a count of one. The chain uses TRBV7-3 and TRBJ2-1; a possible D gene is TRBD1 (6 bases). Germline CDR1 SGHTA, CDR2 FQGTGA. The ends were cut back, 5 bases at V and 2 bases at J, with 10 bases in the middle. This CDR3 has 14 amino acids. CDR3 in DNA: TGTGCCAGCAGCCAGGGGACAACCTACAATGAGCAGTTCTTC. This translates into CASSQGTTYNEQFF.

The gene calls are TRBV3-1 (or the pseudogene TRBV3-2) and TRBJ1-6; 10 bases fit TRBD1. After removal of 5 bases from V and 8 bases from J, the junction contained 9 bases not matched to a gene. The CDR3 spans 16 residues. Germline CDR1 LGHDT, CDR2 YNNKEL (reference sequence). The CDR3 loop reads CASSTNGQGVYSPLHF. CDR3 bases: TGTGCCAGCAGCACTAACGGACAGGGGGTATATTCACCCCTCCACTTT.

V usage is TRBV20-1 and J usage is TRBJ1-2; D is unclear. Germline CDR1 DFQATT, CDR2 SNEGSKA (reference sequence). The V and J ends lost 3 bases and 4 bases respectively, with 9 bases between them. CDR3 length: 12 amino acids. Here the CDR3 DNA reads TGCAGTGCTAGTTCTCCGAGCTATGGCTACACCTTC. Encoded protein: CSASSPSYGYTF.

This chain links TRBV21-1 with TRBJ2-2; the table's D call TRBD2 went unverified against the DNA. TRBV21-1 is labeled a pseudogene. The CDR3 runs 13 residues. The CDR3 DNA reads as TGTGCCAGCAGCAAAGGTAGCACCGGGGAGCTGTTTTTT. This codes for CASSKGSTGELFF.

This rearrangement joins TRBV9 to TRBJ2-7, with D maybe TRBD1 (6 bases). The germline gives CDR1 SGDLS, CDR2 YYNGEE. Trimming pared 4 bases from V and 5 bases from J, leaving 16 bases between. This CDR3 has 14 residues. CDR3 DNA: TGTGCCAGCAGCCTGTCGACAGGTGAAAACGAGCAGTACTTC. Translating it yields CASSLSTGENEQYF.

The rearrangement joins TRBV3-1 (or the pseudogene TRBV3-2) to TRBJ1-2; no reliable D call. Trimming took 3 bases from V and 7 from J, leaving 18 bases between them. From germline, CDR1 is LGHDT and CDR2 YNNKEL (reference sequence). The CDR3 length is 15 residues. The CDR3 nucleotides read TGTGCCAGCAGCCAGTTTGGAGGGAATGTAGGTGGCTACACCTTC. This gives the protein CASSQFGGNVGGYTF.

The genes are TRBV5-1 and TRBJ1-1; D remains unclear. The CDR3 runs to 14 residues. Trimming stripped 5 bases from V and 1 base from J, with 12 bases between. CDR1 is SGHRS, CDR2 YFSETQ, per germline. The CDR3 DNA reads TGCGCCAGCAGGAGCTTGGCAGCGAACACTGAAGCTTTCTTT. As protein: CASRSLAANTEAFF.

This clone was detected only a few times. V and J are TRBV28 and TRBJ2-7; D unclear. This CDR3 comprises 13 residues. Trimming removed 1 base from V and 5 bases from J, with 9 bases in between. Germline CDR1 MDHEN, CDR2 SYDVKM. CDR3 sequence: CASSLLGSHEQYF. DNA of the CDR3: TGTGCCAGCAGTTTATTGGGTTCACACGAGCAGTACTTC.

This chain connects TRBV6-4 to TRBJ1-2; D ambiguous. The V and J ends lost 2 bases and 5 bases respectively, with 3 bases between them. CDR1 is MRHNA and CDR2 is SNTAGT in the germline V gene. There are 11 residues in the CDR3. Written as DNA, the CDR3 is TGTGCCAGCAGTGACATGTATGGCTACACCTTC. Translating it yields CASSDMYGYTF.

There are a few counts of this clone. The chain uses TRBV28 and TRBJ2-3, with 11 bases lining up with TRBD2. CDR1 and CDR2 from the germline V gene are MDHEN and SYDVKM. J lost 4 bases, V lost 10 bases, and 10 bases had no gene match. This CDR3 comprises 15 residues. The CDR3, as DNA: TGTGCCACCTTGATAGCGGGAGGGCGGGCAGATACGCAGTATTTT. Residues: CATLIAGGRADTQYF. Full variable domain (outside the CDR3, taken from reference TRBV28 and TRBJ2-3): DVKVTQSSRYLVKRTGEKVFLECVQDMDHENMFWYRQDPGLGLRLIYFSYDVKMKEKGDIPEGYSVSREKKERFSLILESASTNQTSMYLCATLIAGGRADTQYFGPGTRLTVL.

CDR3 amino acids: CASSLWTLNTGELFF. The CDR3 bases are TGTGCCAGCAGCTTGTGGACTTTGAACACCGGGGAGCTGTTTTTT. The chain uses TRBV7-3 and TRBJ2-2, with D possibly matching TRBD2 (5 bases). Trimming shortened V by 3 bases and J by 1 base, and 9 bases separated the two germline ends. CDR3 size: 15 residues. Germline V gene lookup returns CDR1 SGHTA and CDR2 FQGTGA. The full variable domain, its missing parts supplied by reference TRBV7-3 and TRBJ2-2, is GAGVSQTPSNKVTEKGKYVELRCDPISGHTALYWYRQSLGQGPEFLIYFQGTGAADDSGLPNDRFFAVRPEGSVSTLKIQRTERGDSAVYLCASSLWTLNTGELFFGEGSRLTVL.

The chain carries TRBV5-1 and TRBJ2-2; 9 nucleotides agree with TRBD2. Trimming at V came to 0 bases and at J to 3 bases, leaving 3 bases not matched to a gene. The CDR3 extends over 16 amino acids. Germline CDR1 and CDR2: SGHRS and YFSETQ. The chain's CDR3 is CASSLVAGDYTGELFF. DNA for the CDR3: TGCGCCAGCAGCTTGGTAGCGGGGGACTACACCGGGGAGCTGTTTTTT.

The chain has TRBV27 and TRBJ1-6, with 7 bases fitting TRBD1. V gave up 5 bases and J gave up 4 bases; unmatched junction bases: 11. The germline gives CDR1 MNHEY, CDR2 SMNVEV (reference sequence). This CDR3 comprises 17 residues. CDR3 bases: TGTGCCAGCAGTCCCGGGGACAGAACTACGTATAATTCACCCCTCCACTTT. Translation: CASSPGDRTTYNSPLHF.

The chain uses TRBV5-6 and TRBJ2-7; 15 bases are shared with TRBD2. The CDR3 sequence is 18 residues long. The junction had 11 bases not matched to a gene; V was cut back by 4 bases and J by 3 bases. In germline, CDR1 is SGHDT, CDR2 YYEEEE. This chain's CDR3 is CASSHGLAGGPFSYEQYF. CDR3 sequence (DNA): TGTGCCAGCAGCCACGGACTAGCGGGAGGGCCGTTTAGCTACGAGCAGTACTTC. The full variable domain, with the rest looked up from reference TRBV5-6 and TRBJ2-7, is DAGVTQSPTHLIKTRGQQVTLRCSPKSGHDTVSWYQQALGQGPQFIFQYYEEEERQRGNFPDRFSGHQFPNYSSELNVNALLLGDSALYLCASSHGLAGGPFSYEQYFGPGTRLTVT.

V is TRBV7-3 and J is TRBJ2-1; TRBD2 aligns across 10 bases. The germline gives CDR1 SGHTA, CDR2 FQGTGA. The V and J ends lost 2 bases and 4 bases, in that order; junction bases with no gene match: 8. CDR3 length equals 17 residues. The CDR3 region is CASSLFAATSGYNEQFF. CDR3 nucleotides: TGTGCCAGCAGCTTATTCGCCGCGACTAGCGGGTACAATGAGCAGTTCTTC.

This clone was seen once. The rearrangement links TRBV5-6 to TRBJ2-1; D is perhaps TRBD1 (6 bases). CDR1 SGHDT and CDR2 YYEEEE come from the germline V gene. V was clipped by 6 bases and J by 4 bases, with 17 bases between them. There are 15 residues in the CDR3. CDR3 region: CASTQVQGGYNEQFF. DNA of the CDR3: TGTGCCAGCACCCAAGTACAGGGTGGATACAATGAGCAGTTCTTC.

The chain carries TRBV19 and TRBJ2-3; TRBD1 agrees at 8 bases. The CDR3 totals 16 residues. Per the germline V gene, CDR1 is LNHDA and CDR2 is SQIVND (reference sequence). J lost 1 base, V lost 6 bases, and 9 bases had no gene match. DNA for the CDR3: TGTGCCAGTAGACCTTATGGACAGGGTCGCACAGATACGCAGTATTTT. It specifies CASRPYGQGRTDTQYF. Variable domain in full (rest from reference TRBV19 and TRBJ2-3): DGGITQSPKYLFRKEGQNVTLSCEQNLNHDAMYWYRQDPGQGLRLIYYSQIVNDFQKGDIAEGYSVSREKKESFPLTVTSAQKNPTAFYLCASRPYGQGRTDTQYFGPGTRLTVL.

The V call is TRBV7-9, the J call TRBJ2-2; 7 bases agree with TRBD1. V shed 2 bases, J shed 0 bases, and the junction held 12 bases outside the gene matches. CDR1 SEHNR and CDR2 FQNEAQ come from the germline V gene (reference sequence). CDR3 length: 19 amino acids. CDR3 residues: CASSLLFEFGTANTGELFF. DNA of the CDR3: TGTGCCAGCAGCTTACTATTCGAATTCGGGACAGCGAACACCGGGGAGCTGTTTTTT.

The chain has TRBV2 and TRBJ1-5; D is undetermined. The length of the CDR3 is 14 residues. Trimming shortened V by 2 bases and J by 0 bases, and 5 bases separated the two germline ends. CDR1 is SNHLY and CDR2 is FYNNEI in the germline V gene. For the CDR3, the DNA is TGTGCCAGCAGTGAACTCTATAGCAATCAGCCCCAGCATTTT. The encoded protein is CASSELYSNQPQHF. Full variable domain (missing parts from reference TRBV2 and TRBJ1-5): EPEVTQTPSHQVTQMGQEVILRCVPISNHLYFYWYRQILGQKVEFLVSFYNNEISEKSEIFDDQFSVERPDGSNFTLKIRSTKLEDSAMYFCASSELYSNQPQHFGDGTRLSIL.

V is TRBV9 and J is TRBJ2-2, with 10 bases identical to TRBD1. V lost 4 bases, J lost 5 bases, and 5 bases stayed unmatched. The CDR3 consists of 15 residues. Germline values: CDR1 SGDLS, CDR2 YYNGEE. The CDR3 DNA reads TGTGCCAGCAGCTCTTGGACAGGGGGTACCGGGGAGCTGTTTTTT. Amino acid sequence: CASSSWTGGTGELFF.

The rearrangement joins TRBV7-2 to TRBJ1-1; D unclear. Germline V gene data show CDR1 as SGHTA and CDR2 as FQGNSA. This CDR3 contains 15 residues. Deletions cut 6 bases from V and 8 bases from J, with 22 bases between. The chain's CDR3 is CASSLYGPPLGEAFF. The CDR3 nucleotides are TGTGCCAGCAGTTTGTACGGGCCGCCCCTAGGGGAAGCTTTCTTT. The full variable domain, rest sourced from reference TRBV7-2 and TRBJ1-1, is GAGVSQSPSNKVTEKGKDVELRCDPISGHTALYWYRQSLGQGLEFLIYFQGNSAPDKSGLPSDRFSAERTGGSVSTLTIQRTQQEDSAVYLCASSLYGPPLGEAFFGQGTRLTVV.

This sequence joins TRBV28 and TRBJ1-1; no clear D. From germline, CDR1 is MDHEN and CDR2 SYDVKM. The CDR3 runs to 13 residues. Deletions cut 1 base from V and 6 bases from J, with 9 bases between. CDR3 coding DNA: TGTGCCAGCAGTTTATTAGCGAGAGCTGAAGCTTTCTTT. Translation: CASSLLARAEAFF.

A few counts support this clone. The chain carries TRBV19 and TRBJ2-1; D may be TRBD2 (5 bases). V was cut by 7 bases and J by 4 bases, with 14 bases left in between. The CDR3 runs 14 residues. Germline values: CDR1 LNHDA, CDR2 SQIVND (reference sequence). This chain's CDR3 is CASIPPGDYNEQFF. CDR3 DNA sequence: TGTGCCAGTATTCCTCCCGGGGATTACAATGAGCAGTTCTTC.

The chain is built from TRBV7-2 and TRBJ2-7, with 15 positions matching TRBD2. The junction had 7 bases not matched to a gene; V was cut back by 6 bases and J by 4 bases. Germline loops: CDR1 SGHTA, CDR2 FQGNSA. The CDR3 covers 16 residues. DNA of the CDR3: TGTGCCAGCAGGAGGACTAGCGGGGGGGCAGGGTACGAGCAGTACTTC. Translating gives CASRRTSGGAGYEQYF.

The chain is built from TRBV2 and TRBJ2-7, with 13 bases that match TRBD2. The CDR3 spans 13 residues. Losses at the gene ends were 7 bases for V and 9 bases for J; bases not matched to a gene: 6. CDR1 and CDR2 (germline): SNHLY, FYNNEI. CDR3 in DNA: TGTGCCAGCATGAGACTAGCGGGAGGCCGGCAGTACTTC. Translated: CASMRLAGGRQYF.

The gene calls are TRBV28 and TRBJ1-3; the D is unclear. The CDR3 is 12 residues long. V lost 11 bases, J lost 0 bases, and 8 bases lay in between. Germline-derived CDR1 and CDR2 are MDHEN and SYDVKM. The CDR3 coding sequence is TGTGCCTCGGGAAACTCTGGAAACACCATATATTTT. Protein sequence: CASGNSGNTIYF.